This T cell receptor beta chain is drawn from a study of blood T cell repertoires in COVID-19. Study information: The samples span acute and convalescent COVID-19 from the United States, Italy and Spain. The analysed material was cDNA or gDNA that came from T cells, B-cell-depleted T cells, or PBMCs.

The germline V gene encodes CDR1 LGHNT and CDR2 FRNRAP. The CDR3 consists of 16 residues. The trim removed 6 bases at V and 0 bases at J, leaving 10 bases unmatched. Per the original methods: Estimated nucleated cell counts came from reference gene primer amplification. Data came from immunoSEQ multiplex PCR; TCRdb stores just in-frame clones and leaves some out. That table supplies the V and J calls and clone size; D and trimming were determined from the DNA. The data contain about 73,000 clones, around 88% of them singletons. This chain joins TRBV12-5 and TRBJ2-7; 8 nucleotides align to TRBD1. The sequenced material came from peripheral blood. The source of this sequence is a man in his fifties or sixties with active COVID-19. The CDR3 sequence is CASGLLQGEPSYEQYF. DNA of the CDR3: TGTGCTAGTGGACTTCTACAGGGGGAACCCTCCTACGAGCAGTACTTC.